Listed here are 10 T cell receptor beta chains from one sample, sequenced in a study of OX40 agonist ivuxolimab in advanced cancers. Clones were sequenced by immunoSEQ multiplex PCR, and TCRdb holds only the in-frame ones, with some missing. The sample records over 70,000 clones, about 86% being singletons. Here the sequenced sample was CD4+ or CD8+ T cells sorted from blood, taken in a trial of the OX40 agonist ivuxolimab. These receptors came from an adult with an advanced solid tumor such as melanoma, head and neck, liver or kidney cancer.

The chain combines TRBV6-1 with TRBJ1-5, with 8 nucleotides matching TRBD1. Germline-derived CDR1 and CDR2 are MNHNS and SASEGT. This CDR3 is 14 amino acids long. J lost 7 bases, V lost 1 base, and 3 bases had no gene match. CDR3 loop: CASSEGTGKQPQHF. The CDR3 coding sequence is TGTGCCAGCAGTGAAGGGACAGGGAAGCAGCCCCAGCATTTT.

The J gene is TRBJ2-5, the V gene TRBV28; no clear D. The J call is in doubt because the DNA end fits TRBJ2-7 better. The CDR3 length is 14 residues. Germline V gene sequence: CDR1 MDHEN, CDR2 SYDVKM. The chain's CDR3 is CASTPGGSSYEQYF. In nucleotides, the CDR3 is TGTGCCAGCACCCCGGGTGGCAGCAGCTACGAGCAGTACTTC.

The J gene is TRBJ1-5, the V gene TRBV27, with 10 bases identical to TRBD1. CDR3 size: 16 residues. Germline values: CDR1 MNHEY, CDR2 SMNVEV (reference sequence). Trimming took 6 bases from V and 2 from J; bases not matched to a gene: 7. In nucleotides, the CDR3 is TGTGCCAGCAGGACCTACGGGACAGGGGGCAATCAGCCCCAGCATTTT. This encodes CASRTYGTGGNQPQHF.

The chain couples TRBV6-5 to TRBJ2-5; TRBD1 aligns across 7 bases. The J call may not be correct, given that the DNA end is closer to TRBJ2-7. Germline V gives CDR1 MNHEY, CDR2 SVGAGI. This CDR3 has 14 residues. Here the CDR3 reads CASSYGDRAYEQYF. The DNA for the CDR3 is TGTGCCAGCAGTTACGGGGACAGAGCCTACGAGCAGTACTTC.

The chain carries TRBV13 and TRBJ2-5, with 8 bases aligning to TRBD1. V dropped 5 bases and J dropped 7; count of bases not matched to a gene: 18. Germline CDR1 is PRHDT and CDR2 is FYEKMQ (reference sequence). CDR3 length equals 17 residues. DNA for the CDR3: TGTGCCAGCAGCCAGTGGGTAGCTAACAGGGGGAGAGTGACCCAGTACTTC. It is translated as CASSQWVANRGRVTQYF. The full variable domain, completed using reference TRBV13 and TRBJ2-5, is AAGVIQSPRHLIKEKRETATLKCYPIPRHDTVYWYQQGPGQDPQFLISFYEKMQSDKGSIPDRFSAQQFSDYHSELNMSSLELGDSALYFCASSQWVANRGRVTQYFGPGTRLLVL.

This clone occurred once. The rearrangement joins TRBV9 to TRBJ2-1; D is unclear. The CDR3 runs to 13 residues. V lost 0 bases and J lost 7, with 8 bases in between. CDR1 SGDLS and CDR2 YYNGEE come from the germline V gene. The CDR3 bases are TGTGCCAGCAGCGTAGCTGTCAGTAATGAGCAGTTCTTC. Its translation is CASSVAVSNEQFF.

CDR3 region: CASSLDGGRPQHF. Here the CDR3 DNA reads TGTGCCAGCAGCTTAGACGGAGGTCGGCCCCAGCATTTT. The chain combines TRBV7-9 with TRBJ1-5; D ambiguous. The CDR3 loop spans 13 amino acids. Trimming cost V 1 base and J 9 bases, with 10 bases left between them. Germline CDR1 is SEHNR and CDR2 is FQNEAQ (reference sequence).

The chain joins TRBV18 to TRBJ2-7; maybe TRBD2 (6 bases). The CDR3 loop spans 15 amino acids. Germline CDR1 and CDR2: KGHSH and LQKENI. V was shortened by 6 bases and J by 3 bases, with 18 bases between the two germline ends. CDR3 in amino acids: CASSPVGRTNYEQYF. For the CDR3, the DNA is TGTGCCAGCTCCCCGGTGGGACGGACTAACTACGAGCAGTACTTC.

This chain joins TRBV11-2 and TRBJ2-1; D is perhaps TRBD2 (5 bases). The germline V and J ends were trimmed by 1 base and 4 bases, with 8 bases remaining between them. Per the germline V gene, CDR1 is SGHAT and CDR2 is FQNNGV. The CDR3 runs to 14 residues. The CDR3 here is CASSLGTQYNEQFF. DNA of the CDR3: TGTGCCAGCAGCTTAGGGACTCAATACAATGAGCAGTTCTTC.

The rearrangement joins TRBV28 to TRBJ1-1; D unresolved. V was cut by 3 bases and J by 3 bases, with 5 bases left in between. The CDR3 runs 12 residues. Germline-derived CDR1 and CDR2 are MDHEN and SYDVKM. CDR3 loop: CASSFRHTEAFF. In DNA, the CDR3 is TGTGCCAGCAGTTTTCGACACACTGAAGCTTTCTTT.